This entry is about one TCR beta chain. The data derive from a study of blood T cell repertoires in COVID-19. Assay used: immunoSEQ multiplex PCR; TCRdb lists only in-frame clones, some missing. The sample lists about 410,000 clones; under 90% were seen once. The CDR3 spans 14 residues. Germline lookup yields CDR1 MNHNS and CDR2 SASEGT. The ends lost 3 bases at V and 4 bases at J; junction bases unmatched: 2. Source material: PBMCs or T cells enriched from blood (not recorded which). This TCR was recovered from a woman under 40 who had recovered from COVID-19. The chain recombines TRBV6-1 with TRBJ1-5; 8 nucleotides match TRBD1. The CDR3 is CASSDRGRNQPQHF. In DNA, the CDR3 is TGTGCCAGCAGTGACAGGGGGCGAAATCAGCCCCAGCATTTT.